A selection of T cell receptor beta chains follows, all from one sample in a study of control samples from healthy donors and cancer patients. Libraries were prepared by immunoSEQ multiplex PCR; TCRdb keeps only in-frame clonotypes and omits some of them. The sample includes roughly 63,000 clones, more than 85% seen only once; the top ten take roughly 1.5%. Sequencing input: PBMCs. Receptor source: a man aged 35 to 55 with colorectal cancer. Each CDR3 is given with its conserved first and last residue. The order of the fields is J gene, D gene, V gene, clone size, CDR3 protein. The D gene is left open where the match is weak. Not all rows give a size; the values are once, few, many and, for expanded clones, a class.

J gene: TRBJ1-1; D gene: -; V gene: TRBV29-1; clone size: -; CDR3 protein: CRVGGPERTEAFF
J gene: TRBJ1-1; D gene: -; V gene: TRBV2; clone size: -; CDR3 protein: CASSVGSGSTEWHTEAFF
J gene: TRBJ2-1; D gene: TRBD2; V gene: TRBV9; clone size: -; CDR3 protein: CASSTLAGGISEQFF
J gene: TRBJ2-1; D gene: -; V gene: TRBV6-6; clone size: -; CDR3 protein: CASTSGVQNNEQFF
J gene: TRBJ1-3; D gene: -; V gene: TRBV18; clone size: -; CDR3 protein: CASSPAGQPPSGNTIYF
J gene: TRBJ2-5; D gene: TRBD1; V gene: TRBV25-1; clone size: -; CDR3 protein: CASSGRDRAYF
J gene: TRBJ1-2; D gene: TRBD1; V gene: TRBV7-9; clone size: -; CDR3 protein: CASSFARGISGYTF
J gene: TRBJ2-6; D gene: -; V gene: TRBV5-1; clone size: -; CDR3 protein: CASSIQISGANVLTF
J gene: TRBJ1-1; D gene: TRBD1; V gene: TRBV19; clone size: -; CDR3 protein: CASSDRVNTEAFF
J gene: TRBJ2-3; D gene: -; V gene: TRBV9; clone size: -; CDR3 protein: CASSVSSRDTDTQYF
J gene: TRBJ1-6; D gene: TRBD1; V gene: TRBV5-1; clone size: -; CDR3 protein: CASSTGQGDNSPLHF
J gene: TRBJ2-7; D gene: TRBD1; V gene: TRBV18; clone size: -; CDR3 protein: CASSPGTGADEQYF
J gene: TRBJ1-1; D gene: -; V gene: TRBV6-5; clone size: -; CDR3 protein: CASFPGGLYGTEAFF
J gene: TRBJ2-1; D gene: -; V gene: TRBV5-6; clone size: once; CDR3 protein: CASSPWTPKTPHEQFF
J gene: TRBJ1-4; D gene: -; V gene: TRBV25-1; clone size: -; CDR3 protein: CASSDGQGWEKLFF
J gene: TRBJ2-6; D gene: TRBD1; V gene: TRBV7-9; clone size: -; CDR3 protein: CASSISPGTGFSGANVLTF
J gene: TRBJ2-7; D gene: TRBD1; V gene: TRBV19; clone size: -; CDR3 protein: CASSKKGQEAYEQYF
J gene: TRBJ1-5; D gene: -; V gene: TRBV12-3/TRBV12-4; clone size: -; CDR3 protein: CASSFSGFQPQHF
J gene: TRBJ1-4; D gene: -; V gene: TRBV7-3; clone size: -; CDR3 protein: CASSQTVGNEKLFF
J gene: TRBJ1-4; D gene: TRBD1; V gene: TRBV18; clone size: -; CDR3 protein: CASSPNDRGGEKLFF
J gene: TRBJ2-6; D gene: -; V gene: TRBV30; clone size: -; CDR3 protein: CAWSARHAGANVLTF